The T cell receptor (beta chain) under discussion was sequenced for a study of shared clonotypes between healthy human individuals. In the case of this clone: Its antigen is not known.

Findings of the study overall: Clonotype sharing among donors was thought likely to change with sequencing depth.

Evenly divided among several immunoSEQ plates was the genomic DNA of each subset. The method was immunoSEQ multiplex PCR; TCRdb's version includes in-frame clones alone and lacks a portion of them. The sample records 2 million to 2.5 million clones, approximately 95% being singletons. Trimming stripped 2 bases from V and 2 bases from J, with 16 bases between. The germline V gene encodes CDR1 LNHNV and CDR2 YYDKDF (reference sequence). The CDR3 runs to 17 residues. The V gene is TRBV15, the J gene TRBJ2-1; the D call may be TRBD1 or TRBD2 (6 bases each). The specimen was naive CD4+ T cells from PBMCs. The subset was: CD45RA+ positively selected. The TCR originated in a man in his late teens or twenties in good health. Some clones in this sample may be carry-over from other donors' samples. The CDR3 bases are TGTGCCACCAGCAGAAGGTCGACAGGAGGGACCTACAATGAGCAGTTCTTC. Protein: CATSRRSTGGTYNEQFF.